The source of this T cell receptor beta chain is a study of immune characterization of retroperitoneal liposarcoma. By share of the sample, this clonotype is medium-sized. Germline lookup yields CDR1 MNHNS and CDR2 SASEGT. Trimming shortened V by 5 bases and J by 0 bases, and 15 bases separated the two germline ends. The CDR3 has 16 residues. TCRdb independently ran MiXCR on the PCR reads; one entry per CDR3 protein. The sample consists of around 20,000 distinct CDR3 sequences, approximately 40% of them appearing once. The TCR comes from a male donor with retroperitoneal liposarcoma. The chain has TRBV6-1 and TRBJ2-3, with D possibly matching TRBD2 (6 bases). The sample taken for sequencing was blood. The CDR3 region is CASSWIVGTSTDTQYF. DNA of the CDR3: TGTGCCAGCAGTTGGATAGTGGGGACTAGCACAGATACGCAGTATTTT.